The 8 T cell receptor beta chains reported below all come from one sample, sequenced in a study of lymphopenia after photon versus proton radiotherapy. Clones were sequenced by immunoSEQ multiplex PCR, and TCRdb holds only the in-frame ones, with some missing. Of roughly 18,000 clones in the sample, under 95% were seen once. The starting material was peripheral blood, obtained from a patient treated with photon-based radiotherapy. Source of these receptors: a woman in her thirties or forties with cholangiocarcinoma.

This clone was detected only once. This rearrangement joins TRBV30 to TRBJ1-2; no definite D call. Germline CDR1 is GTSNPN and CDR2 is SVGIG (reference sequence). The V end was cut by 5 bases, the J end by 5 bases, with 12 bases between. CDR3 length: 12 amino acids. The CDR3 is CAWLTINYGYTF. CDR3 nucleotides: TGTGCCTGGCTGACAATTAATTATGGCTACACCTTC.

The V and J genes are TRBV6-1 and TRBJ2-3; TRBD1 is a possible D gene (5 bases). The CDR3 totals 11 residues. The germline V gene has CDR1 MNHNS and CDR2 SASEGT. V lost 2 bases and J 10 bases, leaving 7 bases between the germline ends. The CDR3: CASSEQGAQYF. As DNA, the CDR3 is TGTGCCAGCAGTGAACAGGGTGCGCAGTATTTT.

The chain uses TRBV30 and TRBJ2-7; a possible D gene is TRBD1 (6 bases). Germline V gene lookup returns CDR1 GTSNPN and CDR2 SVGIG (reference sequence). V dropped 7 bases and J dropped 5 bases, with 12 bases sitting between them. The CDR3 runs 11 residues. The CDR3 DNA follows: TGTGCCTTGAAAGGGGGTCACGAGCAGTACTTC. Encoded protein: CALKGGHEQYF.

V is TRBV4-2 and J is TRBJ2-2; a possible D gene is TRBD2 (5 bases). This CDR3 has 15 amino acids. CDR1 is LGHNA, CDR2 YNFKEQ, per germline. V was trimmed by 1 base and J by 7 bases, leaving 13 bases between them. The DNA for the CDR3 is TGTGCCAGCAGCCAAGGGATCATAGGGAGCGGGGAGCTGTTTTTT. Residues: CASSQGIIGSGELFF.

This clone was counted a single time. The chain uses TRBV5-1 and TRBJ1-6; no reliable D call. V lost 0 bases and J 9 bases, leaving 16 bases between the germline ends. Germline V lookup: CDR1 SGHRS, CDR2 YFSETQ. This CDR3 spans 16 amino acids. The CDR3 here is CASSLGPGFSLSPLHF. The CDR3 DNA is TGCGCCAGCAGCTTGGGCCCGGGTTTCTCCCTTTCACCCCTCCACTTT.

This chain uses TRBV6-4 with TRBJ2-3, with D maybe TRBD2 (6 bases). With 8 bases removed from V and 0 bases from J, the gap between germline ends came to 12 bases. The V gene's germline CDR1 is MRHNA and CDR2 SNTAGT. The CDR3 spans 14 residues. The DNA for the CDR3 is TGTGCCAGCGCGCGGGACTTGAGCACAGATACGCAGTATTTT. It specifies CASARDLSTDTQYF.

A single count supports this clone. V usage is TRBV2 and J usage is TRBJ1-5; the D is unclear. This CDR3 contains 14 residues. V lost 3 bases and J 4 bases, leaving 10 bases between the germline ends. The V gene's germline CDR1 is SNHLY and CDR2 FYNNEI. CDR3 coding DNA: TGTGCCAGCAGTGATACCGGAGGGAATCAGCCCCAGCATTTT. Residues: CASSDTGGNQPQHF.

CDR3 residues: CASSESGVGRAFF. In nucleotides, the CDR3 is TGTGCCAGCAGTGAATCGGGAGTAGGACGAGCTTTCTTT. V and J are TRBV6-1 and TRBJ1-1; D gene uncertain. This CDR3 spans 13 amino acids. The V and J ends lost 2 bases and 10 bases respectively, with 14 bases between them. CDR1 is MNHNS and CDR2 is SASEGT in the germline V gene.